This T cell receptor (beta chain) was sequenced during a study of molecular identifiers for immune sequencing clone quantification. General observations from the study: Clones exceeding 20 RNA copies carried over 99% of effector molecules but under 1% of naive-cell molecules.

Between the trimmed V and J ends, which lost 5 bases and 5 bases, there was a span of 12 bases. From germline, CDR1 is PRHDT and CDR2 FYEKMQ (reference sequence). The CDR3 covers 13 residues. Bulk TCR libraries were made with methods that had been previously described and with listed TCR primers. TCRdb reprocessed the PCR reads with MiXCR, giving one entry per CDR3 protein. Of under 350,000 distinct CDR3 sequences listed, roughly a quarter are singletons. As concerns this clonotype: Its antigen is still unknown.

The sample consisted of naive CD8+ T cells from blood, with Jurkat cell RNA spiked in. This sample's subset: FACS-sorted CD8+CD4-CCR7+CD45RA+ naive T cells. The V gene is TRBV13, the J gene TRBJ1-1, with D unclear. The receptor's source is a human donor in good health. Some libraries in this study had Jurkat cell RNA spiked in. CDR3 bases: TGTGCCAGCAGCCTTGACCTGGGAACTGAAGCTTTCTTT. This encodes CASSLDLGTEAFF.